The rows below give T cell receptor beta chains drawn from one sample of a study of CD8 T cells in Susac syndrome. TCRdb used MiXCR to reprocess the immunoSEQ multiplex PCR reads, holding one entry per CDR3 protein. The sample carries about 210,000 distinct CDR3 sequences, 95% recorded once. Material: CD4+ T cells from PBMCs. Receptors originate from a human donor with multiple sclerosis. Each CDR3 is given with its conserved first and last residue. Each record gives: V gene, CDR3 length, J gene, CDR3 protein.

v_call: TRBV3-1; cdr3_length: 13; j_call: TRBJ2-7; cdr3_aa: CASRGTGRPEQYF
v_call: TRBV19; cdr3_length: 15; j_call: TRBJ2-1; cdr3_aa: CASSSYLGTANEQFF
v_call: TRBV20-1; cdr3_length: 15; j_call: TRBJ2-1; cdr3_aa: CSAYRLAGVYNEQFF
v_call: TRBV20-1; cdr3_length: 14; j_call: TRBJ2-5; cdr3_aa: CSAMRQGARKTQYF
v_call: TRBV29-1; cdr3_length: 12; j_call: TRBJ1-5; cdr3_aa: CSVGTVNQPQHF
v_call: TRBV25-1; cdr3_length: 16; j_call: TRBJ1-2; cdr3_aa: CASSERGSLPTMRYTF
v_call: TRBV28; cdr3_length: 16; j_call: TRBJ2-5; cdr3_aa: CASSSGLAGVGETQYF
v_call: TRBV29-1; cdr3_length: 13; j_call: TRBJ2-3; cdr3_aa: CSVVPAGTDTQYF
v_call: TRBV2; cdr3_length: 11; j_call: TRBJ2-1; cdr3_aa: CASRNYNEQFF
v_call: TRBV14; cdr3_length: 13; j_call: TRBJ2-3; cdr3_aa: CASSVRRADTQYF
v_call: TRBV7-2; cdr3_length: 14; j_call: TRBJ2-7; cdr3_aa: CASSLAGRIYEQYF
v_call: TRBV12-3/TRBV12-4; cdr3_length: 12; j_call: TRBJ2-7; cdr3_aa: CASSLVLGEQYF
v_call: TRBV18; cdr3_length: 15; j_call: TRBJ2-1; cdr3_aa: CASSPDRGTYNEQFF
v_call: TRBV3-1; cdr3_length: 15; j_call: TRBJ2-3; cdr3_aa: CASSQDRGSSDTQYF
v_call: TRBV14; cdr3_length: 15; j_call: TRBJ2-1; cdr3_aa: CASSQLASGVNEQFF
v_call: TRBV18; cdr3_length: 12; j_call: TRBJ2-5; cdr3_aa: CASSPTEETQYF
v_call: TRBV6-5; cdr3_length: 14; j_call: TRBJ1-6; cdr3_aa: CASSYATGNSPLHF
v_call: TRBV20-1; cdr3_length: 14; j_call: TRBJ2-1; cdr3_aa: CSARDRGYYNEQFF
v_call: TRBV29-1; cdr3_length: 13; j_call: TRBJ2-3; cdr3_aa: CSVDEGSTDTQYF
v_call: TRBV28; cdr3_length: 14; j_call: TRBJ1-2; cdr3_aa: CASSLRGQGDGYTF
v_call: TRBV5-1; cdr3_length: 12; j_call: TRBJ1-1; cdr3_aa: CASSIGNTEAFF
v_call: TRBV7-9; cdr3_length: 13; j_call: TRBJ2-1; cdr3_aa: CASSPGRDNEQFF
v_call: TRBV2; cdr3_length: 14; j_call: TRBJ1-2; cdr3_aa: CASSGGGSNYGYTF
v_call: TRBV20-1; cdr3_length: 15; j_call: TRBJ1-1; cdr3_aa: CSARVLSNLGTEAFF
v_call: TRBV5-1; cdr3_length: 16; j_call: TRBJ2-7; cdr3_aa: CVSSSPSAGRSYEQYF
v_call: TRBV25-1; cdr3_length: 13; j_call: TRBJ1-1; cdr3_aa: CASSENSGTEAFF
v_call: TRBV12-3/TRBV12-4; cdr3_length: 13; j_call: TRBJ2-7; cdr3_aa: CASSLQAQYEQYF
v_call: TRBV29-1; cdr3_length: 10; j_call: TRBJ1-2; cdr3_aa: CSVASAGYTF
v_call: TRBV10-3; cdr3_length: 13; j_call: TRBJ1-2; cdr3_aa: CAISDLGGHGYTF
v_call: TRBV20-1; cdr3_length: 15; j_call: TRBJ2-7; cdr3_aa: CSARDSSGISYEQYF
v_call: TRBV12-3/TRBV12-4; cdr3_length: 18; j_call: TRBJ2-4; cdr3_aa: CASSLASGSRLAKNIQYF
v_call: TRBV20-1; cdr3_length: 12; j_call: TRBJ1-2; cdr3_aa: CSARTELYGYTF
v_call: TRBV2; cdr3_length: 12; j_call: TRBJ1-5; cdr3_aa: CASSDSNQPQHF
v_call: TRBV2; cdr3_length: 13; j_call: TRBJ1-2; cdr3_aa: CARKATGSFAYTF
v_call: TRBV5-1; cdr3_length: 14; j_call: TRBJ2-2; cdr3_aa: CASSTTEPSGELFF
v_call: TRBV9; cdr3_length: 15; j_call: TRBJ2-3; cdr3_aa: CASSVLLAGGDTQYF